The clone carrying this T cell receptor beta chain occurred many times. Its antigen is still unknown. This CDR3 region has 16 residues. Trimming removed 4 bases from V and 2 bases from J, with 16 bases in between. Looked up from germline, CDR1 is MDHEN and CDR2 is SYDVKM. In TCRdb, the 5' RACE reads were re-called with MiXCR into one record per CDR3 protein. The sample gives about 190,000 distinct CDR3 sequences, approximately 15% of which show up once; 35% to 45% is in the top ten. The entry originates in a study of identical twins. Study-level findings and limits: Fewer insertions characterized abundant cord blood beta clonotypes, whereas memory repertoires showed none.

The same sample was also studied in work on T cells expressing NK-cell markers. According to that study: A range of about 1.0-7.5% of CD8+ T cells consisted of dominant NKG2C+ clonotypes in about six donors. Four of the donors also had these clonotypes leading their CD3+CD56-NKG2C+ fraction.

Sequencing used CD8+ T cells sorted from blood. The sequence derives from a woman younger than 30 in good health. This chain connects TRBV28 to TRBJ2-3; no definite D call. CDR3 nucleotides: TGTGCCAGCAGTTCGTCCCCTACCTCTCCCACAGATACGCAGTATTTT. Its translation is CASSSSPTSPTDTQYF. The variable domain in full, completed from reference TRBV28 and TRBJ2-3, reads DVKVTQSSRYLVKRTGEKVFLECVQDMDHENMFWYRQDPGLGLRLIYFSYDVKMKEKGDIPEGYSVSREKKERFSLILESASTNQTSMYLCASSSSPTSPTDTQYFGPGTRLTVL.